One and the same sample provided the 10 T cell receptor beta chains below, sequenced in a study of CD8+ T cells in alopecia areata. TCR sequencing used cDNA made by reverse transcription of extracted RNA. TCRdb keeps only in-frame clones here, not all; method: immunoSEQ multiplex PCR. The sample consists of about 110,000 clones, approximately 59% of them appearing once. The sequenced material came from CD8+ T cells sorted from blood. These receptors were taken from a human donor in good health.

The V gene is TRBV29-1, the J gene TRBJ1-2; 9 bases agree with TRBD1. The CDR3 totals 12 residues. Germline lookup yields CDR1 SQVTM and CDR2 ANQGSEA. With V trimmed by 6 bases and J by 8 bases, 7 bases remained unmatched. CDR3 DNA sequence: TGCAGCGTGCCAGGACAGGGGAGCGGCTACACCTTC. Protein sequence: CSVPGQGSGYTF.

The genes are TRBV30 and TRBJ2-1, with 8 bases matching TRBD2. Per germline, CDR1 GTSNPN and CDR2 SVGIG (reference sequence). V gave up 0 bases and J gave up 2 bases; unmatched junction bases: 9. The CDR3 is 17 residues long. The CDR3 spells CAWSVGRGGGTYNEQFF. The CDR3 coding sequence is TGTGCCTGGAGTGTAGGGCGAGGCGGGGGGACCTACAATGAGCAGTTCTTC.

This clone was observed a handful of times. The chain links TRBV29-1 to TRBJ2-1, with 7 bases fitting TRBD2. The CDR3 is 12 residues long. Trimming at V came to 3 bases and at J to 8 bases, leaving 4 bases not matched to a gene. Germline assignment: CDR1 SQVTM and CDR2 ANQGSEA. CDR3 protein: CSVEGLWDEQFF. CDR3 nucleotide sequence: TGCAGCGTTGAGGGACTATGGGATGAGCAGTTCTTC.

The chain couples TRBV6-1 to TRBJ2-7; D possibly corresponds to TRBD2 (6 bases). Germline V gene lookup returns CDR1 MNHNS and CDR2 SASEGT. Trimming removed 10 bases at V and 7 bases at J, with 14 bases between. The CDR3 contains 11 residues. DNA for the CDR3: TGTGCCACCCTCTGGGGGGTAGAGCAGTACTTC. Translation: CATLWGVEQYF.

The chain links TRBV5-1 to TRBJ2-2, with D hard to call. The CDR3 spans 15 residues. Looked up from germline, CDR1 is SGHRS and CDR2 is YFSETQ. Trimming shortened V by 0 bases and J by 1 base, and 7 bases separated the two germline ends. This chain's CDR3 is CASSLEVGNTGELFF. The CDR3 DNA follows: TGCGCCAGCAGCTTGGAAGTAGGGAACACCGGGGAGCTGTTTTTT.

This clone was recorded once. J is TRBJ1-4 and V is TRBV9, with a possible D match to TRBD1 (5 bases). V was trimmed by 4 bases and J by 3 bases, leaving 13 bases between them. The CDR3 totals 15 residues. Germline CDR1 SGDLS, CDR2 YYNGEE. This chain's CDR3 is CASSPWGGANEKLFF. The CDR3 DNA is TGTGCCAGCAGCCCGTGGGGGGGAGCTAATGAAAAACTGTTTTTT.

This clone was recorded a few times. This chain connects TRBV30 to TRBJ2-5, with D perhaps assigned TRBD1 or TRBD2 (5 bases each). The germline V and J ends were trimmed by 0 bases and 7 bases, with 21 bases remaining between them. This CDR3 spans 16 amino acids. Germline V gene lookup returns CDR1 GTSNPN and CDR2 SVGIG (reference sequence). This CDR3 reads CAWSVQPGPKTGTQYF. CDR3 nucleotide sequence: TGTGCCTGGAGTGTACAACCGGGACCCAAAACCGGGACCCAGTACTTC.

The chain has TRBV2 and TRBJ1-5, with TRBD1 matching 12 bases. Trimming cost V 6 bases and J 3 bases; bases outside gene matches: 6. The V gene's germline CDR1 is SNHLY and CDR2 FYNNEI. This CDR3 is 16 amino acids long. This CDR3 is CASRVGTGGVNQPQHF. CDR3 coding DNA: TGTGCCAGCAGGGTCGGGACAGGGGGCGTCAATCAGCCCCAGCATTTT.

This chain joins TRBV27 and TRBJ1-6; D is uncertain. This CDR3 has 12 residues. CDR1 and CDR2 (germline): MNHEY, SMNVEV (reference sequence). Trimming took off 1 base at V and 13 bases at J, with 8 bases between the two ends. CDR3 nucleotides: TGTGCCAGCAGTTTATTAGGCGTCCCCCTCCACTTT. As protein: CASSLLGVPLHF.

The rearrangement joins TRBV5-6 to TRBJ1-1, with D hard to call. The germline V gene encodes CDR1 SGHDT and CDR2 YYEEEE. The CDR3 loop spans 12 amino acids. V lost 2 bases and J lost 8, with 10 bases in between. CDR3 DNA: TGTGCCAGCAGCTTACTGACATCGGAAGCTTTCTTT. Its translation: CASSLLTSEAFF.